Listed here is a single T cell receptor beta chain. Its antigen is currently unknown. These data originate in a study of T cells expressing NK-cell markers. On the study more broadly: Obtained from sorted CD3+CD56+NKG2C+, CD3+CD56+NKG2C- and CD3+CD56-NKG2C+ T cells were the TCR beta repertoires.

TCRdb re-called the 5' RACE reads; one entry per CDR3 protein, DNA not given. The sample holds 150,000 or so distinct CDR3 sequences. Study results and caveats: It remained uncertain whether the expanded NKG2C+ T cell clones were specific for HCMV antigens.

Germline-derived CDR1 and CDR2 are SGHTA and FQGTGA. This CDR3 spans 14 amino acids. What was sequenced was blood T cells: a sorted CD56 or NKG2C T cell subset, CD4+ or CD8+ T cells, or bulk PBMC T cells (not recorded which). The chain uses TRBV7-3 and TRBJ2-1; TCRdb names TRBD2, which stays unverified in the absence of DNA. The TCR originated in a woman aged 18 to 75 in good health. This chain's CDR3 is CASSLMGGGAEQFF.